This section outlines one TCR beta chain sequence together with its context. The antigen is undetermined. Germline-derived CDR1 and CDR2 are DFQATT and SNEGSKA (reference sequence). V shed 0 bases, J shed 5 bases, and the junction held 4 bases outside the gene matches. The CDR3 contains 15 residues. Template material comprised bulk tumor genomic DNA at around 600 ng per sample. Several biopsies per primary tumor were taken during surgery, spaced as far apart as possible. Samples came from untreated patients having curative surgery for newly diagnosed non-small cell lung cancer. Everyone who gave samples had just been diagnosed with non-small cell lung cancer and was having surgery with curative intent. Using 32 V and 13 J primers, multiplex PCR amplified TCR beta CDR3. MiXCR was run by TCRdb on the multiplex PCR reads, yielding one entry per CDR3 protein. Of some 30,000 distinct CDR3 sequences listed, 25% to 30% were seen once; the top ten hold around 3.9%.

These data belong to a study of immune heterogeneity within non-small cell lung tumors. Across the whole study: Tumors were classified as 4 squamous cell carcinomas, under 11 non-squamous carcinomas and 1 not otherwise specified.

The study's findings and limits: Tumor sites in a patient shared identical dominant CDR3 beta clonotypes and also carried site-unique high-frequency clones. Clonality of local T cells correlated moderately but significantly with local tumor mutational burden (R approximately 0.33).

This clonotype was sampled from a man aged 35 to 55 with non-small cell lung cancer. Sequencing was carried out using lung tumor tissue. This chain uses TRBV20-1 with TRBJ2-2; TRBD2 aligns across 9 bases. This CDR3 reads CSARDASGRTGELFF. CDR3 DNA sequence: TGCAGTGCTAGAGATGCAAGCGGGAGGACCGGGGAGCTGTTTTTT.